The sequence of this T cell receptor (beta chain) was determined in a study of OX40 agonist ivuxolimab in advanced cancers. This table comes from immunoSEQ multiplex PCR, and its TCRdb copy is limited to in-frame clones, with some not included. Of some 72,000 clones in the sample, about four fifths are singletons; the top ten hold 0.5% to 0.65%. Germline CDR1 ENHRY, CDR2 SYGVKD. The CDR3 loop spans 13 amino acids. V shed 3 bases and J shed 7 bases, with 13 bases lying between them. Sequencing used CD4+ or CD8+ T cells sorted from blood, obtained in a trial of the OX40 agonist ivuxolimab. V usage is TRBV10-3 and J usage is TRBJ2-7; D perhaps matches TRBD2 (5 bases). The receptor comes from an adult with an advanced solid tumor such as melanoma, head and neck, liver or kidney cancer. CDR3 DNA sequence: TGTGCCATCAGTGATGAGAAGGGAGAGGAGCAGTACTTC. This gives the protein CAISDEKGEEQYF.